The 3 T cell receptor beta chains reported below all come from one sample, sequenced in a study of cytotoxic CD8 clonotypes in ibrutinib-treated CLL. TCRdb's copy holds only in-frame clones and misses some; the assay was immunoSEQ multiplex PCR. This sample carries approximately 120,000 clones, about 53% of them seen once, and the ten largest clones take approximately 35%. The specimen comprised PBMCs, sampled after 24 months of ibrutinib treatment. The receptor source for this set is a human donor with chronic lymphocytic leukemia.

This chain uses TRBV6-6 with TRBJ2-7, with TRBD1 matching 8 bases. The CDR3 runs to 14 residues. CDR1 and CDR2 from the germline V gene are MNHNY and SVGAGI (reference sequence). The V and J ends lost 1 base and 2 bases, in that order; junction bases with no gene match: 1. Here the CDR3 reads CASSYLQGAYEQYF. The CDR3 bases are TGTGCCAGCAGTTACTTACAGGGGGCCTACGAGCAGTACTTC.

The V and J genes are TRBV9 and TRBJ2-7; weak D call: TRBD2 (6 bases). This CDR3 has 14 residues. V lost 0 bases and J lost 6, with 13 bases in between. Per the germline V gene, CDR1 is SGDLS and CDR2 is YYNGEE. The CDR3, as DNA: TGTGCCAGCAGCGTAGTCCCTAACGGGGGCGAGCAGTACTTC. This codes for CASSVVPNGGEQYF.

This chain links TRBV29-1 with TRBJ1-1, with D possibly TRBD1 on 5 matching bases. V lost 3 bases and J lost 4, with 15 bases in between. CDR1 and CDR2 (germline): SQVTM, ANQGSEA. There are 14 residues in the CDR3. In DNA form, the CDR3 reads TGCAGCGTTGACGGGGCCTCGTTAGCCACTGAAGCTTTCTTT. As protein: CSVDGASLATEAFF.